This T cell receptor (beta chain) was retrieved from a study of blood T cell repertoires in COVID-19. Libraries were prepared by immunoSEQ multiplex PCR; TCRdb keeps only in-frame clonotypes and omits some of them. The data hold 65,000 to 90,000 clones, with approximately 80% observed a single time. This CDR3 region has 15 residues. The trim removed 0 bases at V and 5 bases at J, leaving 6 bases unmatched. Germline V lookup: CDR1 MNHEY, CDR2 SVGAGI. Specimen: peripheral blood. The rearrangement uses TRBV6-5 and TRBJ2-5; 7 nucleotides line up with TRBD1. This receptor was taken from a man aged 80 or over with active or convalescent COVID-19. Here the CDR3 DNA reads TGTGCCAGCAGTTACTCTAGGGGGCTAGGGGAGACCCAGTACTTC. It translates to CASSYSRGLGETQYF.